Following are 27 T cell receptor beta chains from one sample sequenced in a study of immune evolution from preneoplasia to lung adenocarcinoma. Assay: immunoSEQ multiplex PCR; the TCRdb copy retains only in-frame clones and omits some. Here the sample spans fewer than 7,500 clones, over 75% being singletons. The sample taken for sequencing was FFPE adjacent normal lung tissue. The receptors originated from a person aged 65 to 85 with lung adenocarcinoma.

The rearrangement joins TRBV6-6 to TRBJ1-1; no firm D call. Germline CDR1 is MNHNY and CDR2 is SVGAGI (reference sequence). The V and J ends lost 7 bases and 9 bases respectively, with 24 bases between them. This CDR3 has 15 residues. The CDR3, as DNA: TGTGCCAGCAACGCCGTGCAGGATTATGCACTGAAAGCTTTCTTT. Its protein product is CASNAVQDYALKAFF.

This clone appeared once. The V and J genes are TRBV30 and TRBJ1-6; 8 bases are a match to TRBD1. Germline V gives CDR1 GTSNPN, CDR2 SVGIG (reference sequence). Losses at the gene ends were 5 bases for V and 13 bases for J; bases not matched to a gene: 10. The CDR3 is made up of 13 amino acids. DNA of the CDR3: TGTGCCTGGGACTTCGGACAGGGAGAGCCCCTCCACTTT. Its protein product is CAWDFGQGEPLHF.

The chain links TRBV28 to TRBJ2-5; D might be TRBD1 (6 bases). V was cut by 7 bases and J by 1 base, with 13 bases left in between. This CDR3 is built from 14 residues. Germline loops: CDR1 MDHEN, CDR2 SYDVKM. The CDR3 sequence is CASNRDLGQETQYF. For the CDR3, the DNA is TGTGCCAGCAACAGGGATTTGGGCCAAGAGACCCAGTACTTC.

This chain uses TRBV28 with TRBJ2-3, with a possible D match to TRBD1 (5 bases). The V end lost 7 bases, the J end lost 0 bases, and 11 bases lay between the germline ends. Germline V gives CDR1 MDHEN, CDR2 SYDVKM. This CDR3 has 14 amino acids. The CDR3: CASKGSGSTDTQYF. The DNA for the CDR3 is TGTGCCAGCAAGGGGTCAGGGAGCACAGATACGCAGTATTTT. The complete variable domain, with remaining parts taken from reference TRBV28 and TRBJ2-3, reads DVKVTQSSRYLVKRTGEKVFLECVQDMDHENMFWYRQDPGLGLRLIYFSYDVKMKEKGDIPEGYSVSREKKERFSLILESASTNQTSMYLCASKGSGSTDTQYFGPGTRLTVL.

The V gene is TRBV6-5, the J gene TRBJ2-7; 8 bases fit TRBD2. In germline, CDR1 is MNHEY, CDR2 SVGAGI. V shed 6 bases and J 2 bases; nucleotides not matched to a gene: 6. This CDR3 has 14 residues. The CDR3 here is CASRNGGGTYEQYF. DNA of the CDR3: TGTGCCAGCAGAAACGGGGGGGGGACCTACGAGCAGTACTTC.

V gene TRBV18 combines with J gene TRBJ2-3, with D unclear. This CDR3 region has 15 residues. Trimming removed 2 bases from V and 2 bases from J, with 11 bases in between. From germline, CDR1 is KGHSH and CDR2 LQKENI. The CDR3 nucleotides are TGTGCCAGCTCACCAACAGACTCTCTCACAGATACGCAGTATTTT. It encodes CASSPTDSLTDTQYF.

The CDR3 region is CASSSGAGTEQYF. The CDR3 DNA reads TGTGCCAGCAGCTCCGGGGCTGGGACCGAGCAGTACTTC. This sequence joins TRBV7-9 and TRBJ2-7, with D perhaps matching TRBD1 or TRBD2 (5 bases each). The germline CDR1 and CDR2 sequences are SEHNR and FQNEAQ (reference sequence). The V gene lost 4 bases and the J gene lost 6 bases, with 13 bases spanning the gap. The CDR3 sequence is 13 residues long.

The genes are TRBV7-3 and TRBJ2-5; D uncertain. The germline V gene has CDR1 SGHTA and CDR2 FQGTGA. Trimming took off 1 base at V and 5 bases at J, with 8 bases between the two ends. The CDR3 is 13 residues long. DNA for the CDR3: TGTGCCAGCAGCTTAAGATCAGAGGAGACCCAGTACTTC. Amino acid sequence: CASSLRSEETQYF.

The chain joins TRBV4-1 to TRBJ2-7; 9 bases align to TRBD2. The CDR3 spans 15 residues. J gave up 3 bases and V 0 bases, and 3 bases lay outside the gene matches. The germline CDR1 and CDR2 sequences are MGHRA and YSYEKL. CDR3 nucleotides: TGCGCCAGCAGCCAAGATACTAGCGGGTTCTACGAGCAGTACTTC. Residues: CASSQDTSGFYEQYF.

This clone appeared once. J is TRBJ1-2 and V is TRBV19, with TRBD1 matching 10 bases. Germline V gene lookup returns CDR1 LNHDA and CDR2 SQIVND (reference sequence). The junction had 6 bases not matched to a gene; V was cut back by 3 bases and J by 8 bases. The CDR3 consists of 14 residues. CDR3 sequence: CASSIGTGVHGYTF. As DNA, the CDR3 is TGTGCCAGTAGTATCGGGACAGGGGTTCACGGCTACACCTTC.

V is TRBV7-9 and J is TRBJ2-7; D remains unclear. Germline CDR1 is SEHNR and CDR2 is FQNEAQ (reference sequence). Trimming shortened V by 1 base and J by 2 bases, and 6 bases separated the two germline ends. The CDR3 has 13 residues. The CDR3: CASSLVGTYEQYF. The DNA for the CDR3 is TGTGCCAGCAGCTTAGTAGGGACCTACGAGCAGTACTTC.

J is TRBJ1-1 and V is TRBV5-6; D uncertain. V lost 0 bases to trimming and J lost 1 base, with 13 bases between them. CDR3 length: 16 amino acids. CDR1 is SGHDT and CDR2 is YYEEEE in the germline V gene. The CDR3 region has the DNA TGTGCCAGCAGCTTGGCCGGGGATTTTCGGAACACTGAAGCTTTCTTT. The encoded protein is CASSLAGDFRNTEAFF.

The chain's CDR3 is CASSQEPGSYEQYF. CDR3 coding DNA: TGCGCCAGCAGCCAAGAGCCGGGGTCCTACGAGCAGTACTTC. The chain carries TRBV4-1 and TRBJ2-7; D is possibly TRBD2 (5 bases). This CDR3 comprises 14 residues. The germline gives CDR1 MGHRA, CDR2 YSYEKL. V was pared by 0 bases and J by 1 base, with 7 bases between.

The V and J genes are TRBV21-1 and TRBJ2-1. TRBV21-1 constitutes a pseudogene. The CDR3 length is 20 residues. The CDR3 loop reads CASSYAPGHAEILAYNEQFF. For the CDR3, the DNA is TGTGCCAGCTCCTATGCCCCTGGCCACGCTGAAATATTAGCCTACAATGAGCAGTTCTTC.

This clone was recorded only once. V usage is TRBV18 and J usage is TRBJ2-3; weak D call: TRBD2 (5 bases). This CDR3 spans 13 amino acids. Trimming shortened V by 4 bases and J by 2 bases, and 7 bases separated the two germline ends. Germline V gene lookup returns CDR1 KGHSH and CDR2 LQKENI. The CDR3: CASSLGLTDTQYF. CDR3 DNA: TGTGCCAGCTCACTAGGACTCACAGATACGCAGTATTTT.

The chain couples TRBV25-1 to TRBJ1-2; D possibly corresponds to TRBD1 (6 bases). Trimming removed 4 bases from V and 4 bases from J, with 10 bases in between. This CDR3 contains 13 residues. CDR1 is MGHDK, CDR2 SYGVNS, per germline. The CDR3 region has the DNA TGTGCCAGCAGTGCTGGACAGCCCTATGGCTACACCTTC. This encodes CASSAGQPYGYTF.

The genes are TRBV6-5 and TRBJ2-3; TRBD2 is a possible D gene (6 bases). The CDR3 is 13 amino acids. The germline gives CDR1 MNHEY, CDR2 SVGAGI. V was trimmed by 7 bases and J by 2 bases, leaving 10 bases between them. CDR3 in DNA: TGTGCCAGCAACTCGGACTACACAGATACGCAGTATTTT. It yields the protein CASNSDYTDTQYF.

The chain uses TRBV28 and TRBJ1-6; 8 nucleotides align to TRBD1. J was trimmed by 6 bases and V by 6 bases; bases with no gene match: 13. The CDR3 covers 17 residues. In germline, CDR1 is MDHEN, CDR2 SYDVKM. The CDR3 reads CASRPLAGGPANSPLHF. The CDR3 bases are TGTGCCAGCAGACCTCTCGCAGGGGGCCCCGCTAATTCACCCCTCCACTTT.

The chain recombines TRBV30 with TRBJ1-1; tentative D call: TRBD1 (6 bases). The CDR3 covers 13 residues. Trimming took off 0 bases at V and 3 bases at J, with 8 bases between the two ends. Per the germline V gene, CDR1 is GTSNPN and CDR2 is SVGIG (reference sequence). This chain's CDR3 is CAWSVGGHTEAFF. Written as DNA, the CDR3 is TGTGCCTGGAGTGTTGGGGGGCACACTGAAGCTTTCTTT.

The V call is TRBV29-1, the J call TRBJ1-2; no definite D call. The germline CDR1 and CDR2 sequences are SQVTM and ANQGSEA. V lost 5 bases to trimming and J lost 4 bases, with 11 bases between them. CDR3 length: 12 residues. The CDR3 sequence: CSVSQLRYGYTF. CDR3 DNA sequence: TGCAGCGTTTCCCAATTACGCTATGGCTACACCTTC.

The CDR3 nucleotides are TGTGCCAGCAGTTTGCTAGCGGGAGGGACGGACACAGATACGCAGTATTTT. Amino acids: CASSLLAGGTDTDTQYF. The chain uses TRBV28 and TRBJ2-3; 12 bases match TRBD2. The CDR3 contains 17 residues. V shed 3 bases, J shed 2 bases, and the junction held 6 bases outside the gene matches. CDR1 and CDR2 from the germline V gene are MDHEN and SYDVKM.

This clone was counted only a few times. This chain joins TRBV6-6 and TRBJ1-2; no clear D. V lost 4 bases, J lost 8 bases, and 14 bases lay in between. CDR1 is MNHNY, CDR2 SVGAGI, per germline (reference sequence). The CDR3 loop spans 13 amino acids. The CDR3 DNA follows: TGTGCCAGCAGTTCCTCCGGCGGGCGCGGCTACACCTTC. This translates into CASSSSGGRGYTF.

The chain has TRBV25-1 and TRBJ2-1; a possible D gene is TRBD1 (7 bases). Trimming removed 11 bases at V and 4 bases at J, with 9 bases between. Looked up from germline, CDR1 is MGHDK and CDR2 is SYGVNS. This CDR3 has 11 amino acids. The CDR3 protein is CAAGQYNEQFF. In nucleotides, the CDR3 is TGTGCCGCGGGACAGTACAATGAGCAGTTCTTC.

The chain is built from TRBV6-1 and TRBJ2-1; unclear D gene. Germline CDR1 is MNHNS and CDR2 is SASEGT. V was cut by 2 bases and J by 4 bases, with 15 bases left in between. CDR3 length equals 16 residues. The CDR3: CASSEFNGPTYNEQFF. The CDR3 nucleotides are TGTGCCAGCAGTGAATTTAACGGACCAACGTACAATGAGCAGTTCTTC.

The chain employs TRBV7-6 and TRBJ2-1; D uncertain. Germline V lookup: CDR1 SGHVS, CDR2 FNYEAQ. V was trimmed by 1 base and J by 0 bases, leaving 13 bases between them. This CDR3 contains 17 residues. Written as DNA, the CDR3 is TGTGCCAGCAGCTTAGTATTAACGAAAAGCTCCTACAATGAGCAGTTCTTC. The encoded protein is CASSLVLTKSSYNEQFF.

The chain links TRBV6-5 to TRBJ1-2, with a possible D match to TRBD1 (5 bases). Germline V lookup: CDR1 MNHEY, CDR2 SVGAGI. CDR3 length equals 15 residues. V shed 3 bases and J shed 2 bases, with 13 bases lying between them. CDR3 sequence: CASSYGGITNYGYTF. The CDR3 DNA reads TGTGCCAGCAGTTATGGGGGGATAACCAACTATGGCTACACCTTC.

The rearrangement joins TRBV5-1 to TRBJ1-4; D gene uncertain. The V end lost 1 base, the J end lost 5 bases, and 6 bases lay between the germline ends. This CDR3 comprises 13 residues. CDR1 and CDR2 (germline): SGHRS, YFSETQ. DNA of the CDR3: TGCGCCAGCAGCTTGTACGGAAATGAAAAACTGTTTTTT. Amino acids: CASSLYGNEKLFF.